These 19 T cell receptor beta chains share one sample of origin, sequenced in a study of blood T cell repertoires in COVID-19. Here immunoSEQ multiplex PCR was the method, and the copy in TCRdb shows in-frame clones only, minus some. The repertoire has 100,000 to 150,000 clones, around 80% of them found once; the top ten carry approximately 3.9%. The sequenced material came from peripheral blood. All receptors derive from a woman in her 50s with acute or convalescent COVID-19.

The rearrangement uses TRBV7-2 and TRBJ2-3; TRBD2 matches at 9 bases. Germline V gene data show CDR1 as SGHTA and CDR2 as FQGNSA. This CDR3 comprises 15 residues. V lost 2 bases and J lost 3; bases outside the gene matches: 3. The CDR3 spells CASSLLAGRTDTQYF. CDR3 sequence (DNA): TGTGCCAGCAGCTTACTAGCGGGGAGGACAGATACGCAGTATTTT.

This clone was recorded a few times. J is TRBJ1-1 and V is TRBV27; D is unclear. CDR1 and CDR2 (germline): MNHEY, SMNVEV (reference sequence). The CDR3 extends over 14 amino acids. Trimming took 1 base from V and 5 from J, leaving 11 bases between them. The CDR3 coding sequence is TGTGCCAGCAGTTTATGGCCGAAGAGGACTGAAGCTTTCTTT. This sequence encodes CASSLWPKRTEAFF.

Only a few counts were recorded for this clone. V is TRBV18 and J is TRBJ1-6; 9 nucleotides line up with TRBD1. Germline trimming cut 4 bases from V and 7 bases from J; bases unmatched to any gene: 2. Germline CDR1 KGHSH, CDR2 LQKENI. CDR3 length: 14 residues. CDR3 loop: CASSRQGVNSPLHF. In nucleotides, the CDR3 is TGTGCCAGCTCACGACAGGGGGTAAATTCACCCCTCCACTTT.

This clone turned up a few times. The chain links TRBV7-2 to TRBJ1-1; D gene unclear. V gave up 3 bases and J gave up 0 bases, with 5 bases separating them. The CDR3 has 13 amino acids. Germline values: CDR1 SGHTA, CDR2 FQGNSA. The CDR3, as DNA: TGTGCCAGCAGCTTTACGGTGAACACTGAAGCTTTCTTT. It translates to CASSFTVNTEAFF.

This clone has just a few counts. This rearrangement joins TRBV6-5 to TRBJ1-2, with unresolved D. This CDR3 has 13 residues. The V end lost 5 bases, the J end lost 5 bases, and 12 bases lay between the germline ends. Looked up from germline, CDR1 is MNHEY and CDR2 is SVGAGI. The CDR3, as DNA: TGTGCCAGCAGTACACCGACGGGTTATGGCTACACCTTC. Protein product: CASSTPTGYGYTF.

This sequence joins TRBV7-9 and TRBJ2-5; TRBD1 matches 10 bases. Germline V gene sequence: CDR1 SEHNR, CDR2 FQNEAQ (reference sequence). V shed 1 base, J shed 4 bases, and the junction held 0 bases outside the gene matches. There are 14 residues in the CDR3. The CDR3 loop is CASSLGTGGETQYF. The CDR3 region has the DNA TGTGCCAGCAGCTTAGGGACAGGGGGAGAGACCCAGTACTTC.

This chain connects TRBV7-8 to TRBJ1-4; a possible D gene is TRBD1 (5 bases). Deletions cut 7 bases from V and 7 bases from J, with 16 bases between. The V gene's germline CDR1 is SGHVS and CDR2 FQNEAQ. This CDR3 has 14 residues. The CDR3 loop reads CASTLGGSGEKLFF. CDR3 nucleotide sequence: TGTGCCAGCACCCTGGGGGGTTCGGGTGAAAAACTGTTTTTT. The full variable domain, in which reference TRBV7-8 and TRBJ1-4 provide the parts outside the CDR3, is GAGVSQSPRYKVAKRGQDVALRCDPISGHVSLFWYQQALGQGPEFLTYFQNEAQLDKSGLPSDRFFAERPEGSVSTLKIQRTQQEDSAVYLCASTLGGSGEKLFFGSGTQLSVL.

J is TRBJ2-3 and V is TRBV6-4, with a possible D match to TRBD2 (6 bases). With 10 bases removed from V and 0 bases from J, the gap between germline ends came to 17 bases. Germline CDR1 MRHNA, CDR2 SNTAGT. This CDR3 has 15 residues. The CDR3 sequence: CATKDGGSSTDTQYF. The CDR3 DNA reads as TGTGCCACCAAAGACGGAGGGTCTAGCACAGATACGCAGTATTTT.

The chain has TRBV4-2 and TRBJ1-1, with D possibly being TRBD1 (5 bases). Germline V lookup: CDR1 LGHNA, CDR2 YNFKEQ. The CDR3 is 14 residues long. V lost 1 base and J lost 3, with 9 bases in between. Here the CDR3 DNA reads TGTGCCAGCAGCCAAGGGGGCAGGGACACTGAAGCTTTCTTT. Its translation is CASSQGGRDTEAFF.

V gene TRBV6-1 combines with J gene TRBJ2-7; 7 positions agree with TRBD2. This CDR3 comprises 15 residues. In germline, CDR1 is MNHNS, CDR2 SASEGT. V trimming: 2 bases; J trimming: 1 base; junction bases outside the gene matches: 5. The DNA for the CDR3 is TGTGCCAGCAGTGAAAAAACGGGAGGTTCCTACGAGCAGTACTTC. This encodes CASSEKTGGSYEQYF.

J is TRBJ2-3 and V is TRBV9, with TRBD2 matching over 7 bases. Germline V CDR1 and CDR2: SGDLS, YYNGEE. This CDR3 has 16 residues. Trimming cost V 0 bases and J 2 bases; bases outside gene matches: 6. The CDR3: CASSVGLAASTDTQYF. DNA of the CDR3: TGTGCCAGCAGCGTAGGCCTAGCGGCCTCCACAGATACGCAGTATTTT.

CDR3 sequence reads: CASSPGTNRDYGYTF. CDR3 nucleotide sequence: TGCGCCAGCAGCCCGGGGACTAATCGGGACTATGGCTACACCTTC. The chain recombines TRBV5-1 with TRBJ1-2; tentatively, D is TRBD1 (5 bases). This CDR3 spans 15 amino acids. The germline gives CDR1 SGHRS, CDR2 YFSETQ. Trimming shortened V by 4 bases and J by 3 bases, and 16 bases separated the two germline ends.

The V call is TRBV30, the J call TRBJ1-3; D possibly corresponds to TRBD1 (5 bases). The CDR3 sequence is 13 residues long. V was cut by 8 bases and J by 0 bases, with 11 bases left in between. CDR1 and CDR2 (germline): GTSNPN, SVGIG (reference sequence). The DNA of the CDR3 is TGTGCCCGGGGAGGACACTCTGGAAACACCATATATTTT. Protein sequence: CARGGHSGNTIYF.

This chain joins TRBV5-1 and TRBJ1-1, with D possibly TRBD1 on 5 matching bases. V lost 2 bases and J lost 4, with 12 bases in between. The CDR3 has 14 residues. CDR1 SGHRS and CDR2 YFSETQ come from the germline V gene. The CDR3 DNA reads as TGCGCCAGCAGCTTTCAGGGCGAGGCCACTGAAGCTTTCTTT. Its translation is CASSFQGEATEAFF.

This chain joins TRBV28 and TRBJ1-5; tentatively, D is TRBD1 (5 bases). V lost 7 bases and J lost 6, with 16 bases in between. Germline values: CDR1 MDHEN, CDR2 SYDVKM. The CDR3 runs 14 residues. The CDR3 DNA follows: TGTGCCAGCAAATCCCAGGGTGGGTTTCAGCCCCAGCATTTT. This translates into CASKSQGGFQPQHF.

This clone was observed a handful of times. The chain joins TRBV2 to TRBJ1-2, with D perhaps matching TRBD1 (6 bases). From germline, CDR1 is SNHLY and CDR2 FYNNEI. This CDR3 has 14 amino acids. V was shortened by 5 bases and J by 0 bases, with 10 bases between the two germline ends. CDR3 loop: CASSKQGTNYGYTF. CDR3 coding DNA: TGTGCCAGCAGTAAACAGGGCACTAACTATGGCTACACCTTC.

The chain employs TRBV7-2 and TRBJ2-7, with a weak D call TRBD1 (5 bases). CDR3 length equals 13 residues. Germline V gene data show CDR1 as SGHTA and CDR2 as FQGNSA. Trimming took 1 base from V and 3 from J, leaving 7 bases between them. Written as DNA, the CDR3 is TGTGCCAGCAGCTTAGGACAGCTCTACGAGCAGTACTTC. Translation gives CASSLGQLYEQYF.

The chain recombines TRBV13 with TRBJ2-3; 8 bases line up with TRBD1. CDR1 and CDR2 (germline): PRHDT, FYEKMQ (reference sequence). V lost 5 bases and J lost 2; bases outside the gene matches: 6. The length of the CDR3 is 15 residues. The CDR3 here is CASSLRQGPTDTQYF. In DNA form, the CDR3 reads TGTGCCAGCAGCCTTAGACAGGGGCCCACAGATACGCAGTATTTT.

The CDR3 DNA reads as TGCAGTGCTAGACAGTCTGAAGCTTTCTTT. This codes for CSARQSEAFF. V usage is TRBV20-1 and J usage is TRBJ1-1; D call uncertain. Trimming pared 2 bases from V and 6 bases from J, leaving 4 bases between. This CDR3 spans 10 amino acids. In germline, CDR1 is DFQATT, CDR2 SNEGSKA (reference sequence).